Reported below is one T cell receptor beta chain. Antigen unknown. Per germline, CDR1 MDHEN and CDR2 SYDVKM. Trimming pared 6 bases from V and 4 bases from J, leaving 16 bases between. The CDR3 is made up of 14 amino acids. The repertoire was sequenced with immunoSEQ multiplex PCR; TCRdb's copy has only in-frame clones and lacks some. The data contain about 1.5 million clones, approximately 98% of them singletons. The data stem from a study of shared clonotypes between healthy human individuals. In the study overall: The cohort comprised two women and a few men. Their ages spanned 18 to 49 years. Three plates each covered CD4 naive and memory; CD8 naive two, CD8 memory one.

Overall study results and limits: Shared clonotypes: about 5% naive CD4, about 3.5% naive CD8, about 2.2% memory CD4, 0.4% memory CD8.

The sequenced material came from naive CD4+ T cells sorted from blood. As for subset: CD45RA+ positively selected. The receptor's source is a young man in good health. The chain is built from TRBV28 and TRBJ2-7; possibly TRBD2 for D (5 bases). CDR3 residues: CASSPLGVSYEQYF. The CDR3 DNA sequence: TGTGCCAGCAGCCCCCTGGGAGTTTCTTACGAGCAGTACTTC. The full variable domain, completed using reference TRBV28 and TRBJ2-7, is DVKVTQSSRYLVKRTGEKVFLECVQDMDHENMFWYRQDPGLGLRLIYFSYDVKMKEKGDIPEGYSVSREKKERFSLILESASTNQTSMYLCASSPLGVSYEQYFGPGTRLTVT.